A selection of T cell receptor beta chains follows, all from one sample in a study of kidney transplant recipient with SARS-CoV-2 infection. One entry per CDR3 protein results from TCRdb running MiXCR on the reads. The profile shows fewer than 250,000 distinct CDR3 sequences, roughly 26% of them singletons. The sequencing used a blood sample, collected at baseline and between days 110 and 120 from a kidney transplant recipient. All receptors come from a male patient in his 30s who had COVID-19 and was a kidney transplant recipient. These T cells may partly come from the graft donor. CDR3s include the opening cysteine and the closing phenylalanine or tryptophan. Each record gives: V gene, clone size, J gene, D gene, CDR3 protein, CDR3 DNA. D genes are given only for firm matches. Size is stated for part of the rows, as once, few or many counts, or as a class when the clone is expanded.

v_gene: TRBV18
abundance: many
j_gene: TRBJ2-7
d_gene: -
CDR3aa: CASSTDTYEQYF
CDR3nt: TGTGCCAGCTCAACGGACACTTACGAGCAGTACTTC

v_gene: TRBV3-1
abundance: many
j_gene: TRBJ1-2
d_gene: -
CDR3aa: CASSDESTLRKTYGYTF
CDR3nt: TGTGCCAGCAGCGATGAGTCCACCCTTCGAAAGACCTATGGCTACACCTTC

v_gene: TRBV3-1
abundance: many
j_gene: TRBJ2-2
d_gene: -
CDR3aa: CASSRIFPISGLTGELFF
CDR3nt: TGTGCCAGCAGCCGAATATTTCCCATTTCAGGCTTGACCGGGGAGCTGTTTTTT

v_gene: TRBV14
abundance: few
j_gene: TRBJ2-1
d_gene: -
CDR3aa: CASSQKLSFLSYNEQFF
CDR3nt: TGTGCCAGCAGCCAGAAGCTGTCTTTTCTGTCCTACAATGAGCAGTTCTTC

v_gene: TRBV5-1
abundance: -
j_gene: TRBJ2-5
d_gene: -
CDR3aa: CASSYPVEGGQQETQYF
CDR3nt: TGCGCCAGCAGCTATCCCGTGGAGGGGGGCCAACAAGAGACCCAGTACTTC

v_gene: TRBV6-2/TRBV6-3
abundance: -
j_gene: TRBJ2-6
d_gene: -
CDR3aa: CASSSSWWCYKVGPTLTF
CDR3nt: TGTGCCAGCAGTTCGTCGTGGTGGTGCTACAAAGTCGGGCCAACTCTGACTTTC

v_gene: TRBV12-3/TRBV12-4
abundance: few
j_gene: TRBJ1-1
d_gene: TRBD1
CDR3aa: CASGLGQMNTEAFF
CDR3nt: TGTGCCAGCGGTCTGGGACAGATGAACACTGAAGCTTTCTTT

v_gene: TRBV19
abundance: many
j_gene: TRBJ2-7
d_gene: -
CDR3aa: CASSTTGTSYEQYF
CDR3nt: TGTGCCAGTAGTACTACAGGAACCTCCTACGAGCAGTACTTC

v_gene: TRBV11-2
abundance: -
j_gene: TRBJ2-1
d_gene: -
CDR3aa: CASSLGVGGSYNEQFF
CDR3nt: TGTGCCAGCAGCTTAGGCGTCGGGGGCTCCTACAATGAGCAGTTCTTC

v_gene: TRBV3-2
abundance: few
j_gene: TRBJ2-6
d_gene: -
CDR3aa: CASSQYASRANVLTF
CDR3nt: TGTGCCAGCAGCCAGTACGCCTCAAGGGCCAACGTCCTGACTTTC

v_gene: TRBV8-2
abundance: many
j_gene: TRBJ1-2
d_gene: -
CDR3aa: CGSRRFDSRKTYGYTF
CDR3nt: TGTGGCAGTCGGCGGTTTGATAGCCGAAAGACCTATGGCTACACCTTC

v_gene: TRBV2
abundance: many
j_gene: TRBJ2-1
d_gene: -
CDR3aa: CASTPYLDEQFF
CDR3nt: TGTGCCAGCACCCCCTACCTCGATGAGCAGTTCTTC

v_gene: TRBV5-4
abundance: few
j_gene: TRBJ2-3
d_gene: TRBD2
CDR3aa: CASSDPGLHEHTDTQYF
CDR3nt: TGTGCCAGCAGCGATCCGGGACTACACGAACACACAGATACGCAGTATTTT

v_gene: TRBV5-1
abundance: many
j_gene: TRBJ2-7
d_gene: TRBD2
CDR3aa: CASTTGTSGRARSYEQYF
CDR3nt: TGCGCCAGCACCACCGGGACTAGCGGGAGGGCCCGGTCCTACGAGCAGTACTTC

v_gene: TRBV20-1
abundance: many
j_gene: TRBJ1-1
d_gene: TRBD1
CDR3aa: CSARVLDRATEAFF
CDR3nt: TGCAGTGCTAGAGTCTTGGACAGGGCCACTGAAGCTTTCTTT

v_gene: TRBV4-3
abundance: -
j_gene: TRBJ1-1
d_gene: -
CDR3aa: CASLFWWTEAFF
CDR3nt: TGCGCCAGTCTTTTTTGGTGGACTGAAGCTTTCTTT

v_gene: TRBV20-1
abundance: -
j_gene: TRBJ2-1
d_gene: -
CDR3aa: CSALRGKLPYNEQFF
CDR3nt: TGCAGTGCCCTGAGGGGGAAGTTACCCTACAATGAGCAGTTCTTC

v_gene: TRBV11-3
abundance: many
j_gene: TRBJ2-3
d_gene: -
CDR3aa: CASSLGRGSGTDTQYF
CDR3nt: TGTGCCAGCAGCTTAGGACGAGGGAGTGGCACAGATACGCAGTATTTT

v_gene: TRBV5-1
abundance: -
j_gene: TRBJ2-7
d_gene: TRBD1
CDR3aa: CASSLVSGGTYEQYF
CDR3nt: TGCGCCAGCAGCTTGGTATCAGGGGGCACCTACGAGCAGTACTTC

v_gene: TRBV29-1
abundance: many
j_gene: TRBJ1-2
d_gene: -
CDR3aa: CSVEMGNYGYTF
CDR3nt: TGCAGCGTGGAAATGGGGAACTATGGCTACACCTTC

v_gene: TRBV9
abundance: -
j_gene: TRBJ2-5
d_gene: -
CDR3aa: CASSVAVGDPQETQYF
CDR3nt: TGTGCCAGCAGCGTAGCGGTGGGAGATCCCCAAGAGACCCAGTACTTC

v_gene: TRBV5-3
abundance: many
j_gene: TRBJ1-2
d_gene: -
CDR3aa: CARGKTVVRKTYGYTF
CDR3nt: TGTGCCAGAGGGAAAACAGTGGTGAGAAAGACCTATGGCTACACCTTC

v_gene: TRBV11-1
abundance: many
j_gene: TRBJ1-2
d_gene: -
CDR3aa: CASSSGNKAGKTYGYTF
CDR3nt: TGTGCCAGCAGCAGCGGAAATAAGGCTGGAAAGACCTATGGCTACACCTTC

v_gene: TRBV11-3
abundance: -
j_gene: TRBJ2-5
d_gene: TRBD1
CDR3aa: CASSASDRGAGETQYF
CDR3nt: TGTGCCAGCAGCGCGTCGGACAGGGGGGCAGGGGAGACCCAGTACTTC

v_gene: TRBV5-8
abundance: many
j_gene: TRBJ1-1
d_gene: TRBD1
CDR3aa: CASSSTGTEDTEAFF
CDR3nt: TGTGCCAGCAGCTCGACAGGGACTGAGGACACTGAAGCTTTCTTT

v_gene: TRBV19
abundance: few
j_gene: TRBJ2-3
d_gene: -
CDR3aa: CASSPHGTGGTDTQYF
CDR3nt: TGTGCCAGTAGTCCCCATGGGACCGGTGGCACAGATACGCAGTATTTT

v_gene: TRBV12-2
abundance: few
j_gene: TRBJ1-2
d_gene: -
CDR3aa: CASRKCKTPRRTYGYTF
CDR3nt: TGTGCAAGTCGCAAGTGTAAGACTCCACGAAGGACCTATGGCTACACCTTC

v_gene: TRBV20-1
abundance: many
j_gene: TRBJ1-5
d_gene: TRBD1
CDR3aa: CSAGRDREEGQPQHF
CDR3nt: TGCAGTGCTGGCCGGGACAGGGAGGAGGGTCAGCCCCAGCATTTT

v_gene: TRBV12-3/TRBV12-4
abundance: few
j_gene: TRBJ2-4
d_gene: TRBD2
CDR3aa: CASSLAGPKNIQYF
CDR3nt: TGTGCCAGCAGCTTAGCGGGACCCAAAAACATTCAGTACTTC

v_gene: TRBV11-2
abundance: many
j_gene: TRBJ1-2
d_gene: TRBD1
CDR3aa: CASSTGTGLSSSYTF
CDR3nt: TGTGCCAGCAGCACCGGGACAGGACTATCCAGCAGCTACACCTTC

v_gene: TRBV29-1
abundance: many
j_gene: TRBJ2-7
d_gene: -
CDR3aa: CSVVGTPAYEQYF
CDR3nt: TGCAGCGTTGTGGGGACTCCAGCCTACGAGCAGTACTTC

v_gene: TRBV19
abundance: -
j_gene: TRBJ2-2
d_gene: TRBD1
CDR3aa: CASGIRAPYRGSNTGELFF
CDR3nt: TGTGCCAGTGGTATCCGGGCACCCTACAGGGGCTCGAACACCGGGGAGCTGTTTTTT

v_gene: TRBV3-1
abundance: many
j_gene: TRBJ2-5
d_gene: -
CDR3aa: CASSDHLPISFSETQYF
CDR3nt: TGTGCCAGCAGCGATCATCTTCCCATTTCTTTCTCTGAGACCCAGTACTTC

v_gene: TRBV10-1
abundance: few
j_gene: TRBJ1-2
d_gene: -
CDR3aa: CASSPDSRSRKTYGYTF
CDR3nt: TGCGCCAGCAGTCCTGATTCAAGATCGCGAAAGACCTATGGCTACACCTTC

v_gene: TRBV4-3
abundance: -
j_gene: TRBJ2-1
d_gene: TRBD2
CDR3aa: CASSPSGSYNEQFF
CDR3nt: TGCGCCAGCAGCCCTAGCGGGAGTTACAATGAGCAGTTCTTC

v_gene: TRBV4-2
abundance: -
j_gene: TRBJ2-1
d_gene: TRBD1
CDR3aa: CASSQDIARGSYNEQFF
CDR3nt: TGTGCCAGCAGCCAAGACATCGCCAGGGGGTCCTACAATGAGCAGTTCTTC

v_gene: TRBV9
abundance: few
j_gene: TRBJ1-2
d_gene: -
CDR3aa: CASRASYRGNGGYTF
CDR3nt: TGTGCCAGCAGAGCCTCGTATAGGGGGAACGGTGGCTACACCTTC

v_gene: TRBV9
abundance: many
j_gene: TRBJ1-3
d_gene: -
CDR3aa: CASSTGLNSGNTIYF
CDR3nt: TGTGCCAGCAGCACCGGACTGAACTCTGGAAACACCATATATTTT

v_gene: TRBV19
abundance: many
j_gene: TRBJ2-7
d_gene: TRBD1
CDR3aa: CASSIGGQGVFYEQYF
CDR3nt: TGTGCCAGTAGTATAGGCGGGCAGGGGGTCTTCTACGAGCAGTACTTC

v_gene: TRBV6-2/TRBV6-3
abundance: many
j_gene: TRBJ1-2
d_gene: -
CDR3aa: CASSLADCIGKTYGYTF
CDR3nt: TGTGCCAGCAGTTTAGCAGACTGCATCGGAAAGACCTATGGCTACACCTTC

v_gene: TRBV6-1
abundance: many
j_gene: TRBJ1-2
d_gene: -
CDR3aa: CASSIFAECRKTYGYTF
CDR3nt: TGTGCCAGCAGTATTTTCGCGGAATGTAGAAAGACCTATGGCTACACCTTC

v_gene: TRBV6-9
abundance: many
j_gene: TRBJ2-6
d_gene: -
CDR3aa: CASSTRALRQSRANVLTF
CDR3nt: TGTGCCAGCAGTACGAGGGCCTTACGACAAAGTCGGGCCAACGTCCTGACTTTC

v_gene: TRBV8-2
abundance: many
j_gene: TRBJ1-2
d_gene: -
CDR3aa: CGSCVNDSRKTYGYTF
CDR3nt: TGTGGCAGTTGCGTCAATGATAGCCGAAAGACCTATGGCTACACCTTC

v_gene: TRBV5-5
abundance: many
j_gene: TRBJ1-2
d_gene: -
CDR3aa: CASSSHVSRKTYGYTF
CDR3nt: TGTGCCAGCTCGAGCCATGTCTCGCGAAAGACCTATGGCTACACCTTC

v_gene: TRBV7-8
abundance: -
j_gene: TRBJ1-2
d_gene: -
CDR3aa: CASGSERFTRKTYGYTF
CDR3nt: TGTGCCAGCGGCTCAGAAAGGTTTACCCGAAAGACCTATGGCTACACCTTC

v_gene: TRBV6-2/TRBV6-3
abundance: many
j_gene: TRBJ1-2
d_gene: -
CDR3aa: CASSFKPCIGKTYGYTF
CDR3nt: TGTGCCAGCAGTTTTAAGCCCTGCATCGGAAAGACCTATGGCTACACCTTC

v_gene: TRBV7-2
abundance: many
j_gene: TRBJ2-5
d_gene: -
CDR3aa: CASSRALGYQETQYF
CDR3nt: TGTGCCAGCAGCAGAGCCCTAGGGTACCAAGAGACCCAGTACTTC

v_gene: TRBV9
abundance: few
j_gene: TRBJ2-3
d_gene: -
CDR3aa: CASSGPAKGGRSDTQYF
CDR3nt: TGTGCCAGCAGCGGACCAGCCAAAGGGGGGCGGTCAGATACGCAGTATTTT

v_gene: TRBV3-1
abundance: -
j_gene: TRBJ2-5
d_gene: -
CDR3aa: CAGSLLFPISFSETQYF
CDR3nt: TGTGCCGGCAGCTTATTATTTCCCATTTCTTTCTCTGAGACCCAGTACTTC

v_gene: TRBV20-1
abundance: many
j_gene: TRBJ2-7
d_gene: -
CDR3aa: CSAPKPGGTYEQYF
CDR3nt: TGCAGTGCTCCAAAACCGGGCGGAACCTACGAGCAGTACTTC

v_gene: TRBV7-9
abundance: many
j_gene: TRBJ2-7
d_gene: TRBD1
CDR3aa: CASSQHKGAVGYEQYF
CDR3nt: TGTGCCAGCAGCCAACACAAGGGGGCTGTCGGCTACGAGCAGTACTTC

v_gene: TRBV25-1
abundance: few
j_gene: TRBJ2-1
d_gene: -
CDR3aa: CASSGTITGFLHNEQFF
CDR3nt: TGTGCCAGCAGTGGAACTATCACAGGGTTCCTTCACAATGAGCAGTTCTTC

v_gene: TRBV5-8
abundance: many
j_gene: TRBJ2-7
d_gene: -
CDR3aa: CASSFRTYEQYF
CDR3nt: TGTGCCAGCAGCTTTCGCACCTACGAGCAGTACTTC

v_gene: TRBV4-3
abundance: many
j_gene: TRBJ2-5
d_gene: TRBD2
CDR3aa: CASSQDGRGGEYF
CDR3nt: TGCGCCAGCAGCCAAGATGGGCGTGGGGGGGAGTACTTC